This is a list of T cell receptor beta chains from one sample in a study of OX40 agonist ivuxolimab in advanced cancers. Assay: immunoSEQ multiplex PCR; the TCRdb copy retains only in-frame clones and omits some. The table includes 90,000 to 150,000 clones, 80% to 90% detected once. The source was CD4+ or CD8+ T cells sorted from blood, collected in a trial of the OX40 agonist ivuxolimab. The receptors stem from an adult with an advanced solid tumor such as melanoma, head and neck, liver or kidney cancer. CDR3s include the opening cysteine and the closing phenylalanine or tryptophan. The D gene is left open where the match is weak. Rows may omit the clone size; those that give it use once, few, many or a size class.

CDR3 protein,CDR3 DNA,D gene,CDR3 length,J gene,V gene,clone size
CAWTKPPGTGGNTEAFF,TGTGCCTGGACTAAACCCCCCGGGACAGGGGGAAACACTGAAGCTTTCTTT,TRBD1,17,TRBJ1-1,TRBV30,once
CASSLFGAGTDTQYF,TGTGCCAGCAGTTTATTTGGGGCCGGCACAGATACGCAGTATTTT,NA,15,TRBJ2-3,TRBV27,NA
CASSQEFSGGANNEQFF,TGCGCCAGCAGCCAAGAGTTTAGCGGGGGGGCTAACAATGAGCAGTTCTTC,TRBD2,17,TRBJ2-1,TRBV4-3,NA
CASPLVRDEQYF,TGTGCCAGCCCCCTTGTCCGGGACGAGCAGTACTTC,NA,12,TRBJ2-7,TRBV5-4,once
CASSRQVSTDTQYF,TGTGCCAGCAGCCGACAGGTTAGCACAGATACGCAGTATTTT,NA,14,TRBJ2-3,TRBV2,NA
CASTSGASGNTIYF,TGTGCCAGCACTTCAGGGGCGTCTGGAAACACCATATATTTT,NA,14,TRBJ1-3,TRBV28,NA
CSCQGASEQYF,TGCAGTTGTCAGGGGGCGAGCGAGCAGTACTTC,TRBD1,11,TRBJ2-7,TRBV29-1,NA
CAWRGQGISPLHF,TGTGCCTGGAGGGGACAGGGGATTTCACCCCTCCACTTT,TRBD1,13,TRBJ1-6,TRBV30,few
CASTRALNTGELFF,TGTGCCAGCACAAGAGCGCTAAACACCGGGGAGCTGTTTTTT,NA,14,TRBJ2-2,TRBV9,NA
CASSQDGRGIAGGYEQYF,TGCGCCAGCAGCCAAGATGGCAGAGGGATAGCGGGGGGCTACGAGCAGTACTTC,TRBD2,18,TRBJ2-7,TRBV4-1,NA
CASSIVGGSSYEQYF,TGTGCCAGTAGTATAGTAGGCGGCAGCTCCTACGAGCAGTACTTC,NA,15,TRBJ2-7,TRBV19,NA
CASSERISSAYEQYF,TGTGCCAGCAGTGAGCGGATTAGTAGCGCCTACGAGCAGTACTTC,NA,15,TRBJ2-7,TRBV6-1,NA
CASSKTGGRYEQYF,TGTGCCAGCAGTAAGACAGGGGGAAGATACGAGCAGTACTTC,TRBD1,14,TRBJ2-7,TRBV6-5,NA
CASSLSGTAGEQFF,TGTGCCAGCAGCCTCAGTGGGACCGCCGGGGAGCAGTTCTTC,NA,14,TRBJ2-1,TRBV5-4,NA
CASSYSGQETQYF,TGTGCCAGCAGTTACTCGGGCCAAGAGACCCAGTACTTC,NA,13,TRBJ2-5,TRBV6-5,NA
CASKELESGNTIYF,TGTGCCAGCAAAGAGTTGGAATCTGGAAACACCATATATTTT,NA,14,TRBJ1-3,TRBV7-9,NA
CASSWSLWVNEQYF,TGTGCCAGCAGTTGGTCTTTGTGGGTGAACGAGCAGTACTTC,NA,14,TRBJ2-7,TRBV6-6,NA
CATSREDSTDTQYF,TGTGCCACCAGCAGAGAAGACAGCACAGATACGCAGTATTTT,NA,14,TRBJ2-3,TRBV15,NA
CASSTGTSGGIRGETQYF,TGTGCCAGCAGCACGGGGACTAGCGGGGGGATCAGGGGTGAGACCCAGTACTTC,TRBD2,18,TRBJ2-5,TRBV7-2,once
CASNTGQGREQYF,TGCGCCAGCAACACCGGACAGGGTAGGGAGCAGTACTTC,TRBD1,13,TRBJ2-7,TRBV10-1,NA
CSPSPPDTQYF,TGCAGCCCCTCCCCCCCCGATACGCAGTATTTT,NA,11,TRBJ2-3,TRBV20-1,NA
CASSFRGGEKLFF,TGTGCCAGCAGCTTCCGGGGTGGCGAAAAACTGTTTTTT,NA,13,TRBJ1-4,TRBV13,NA
CASVPGQSYSYNSPLHF,TGTGCCAGCGTACCGGGACAGTCTTACTCCTATAATTCACCCCTCCACTTT,TRBD1,17,TRBJ1-6,TRBV7-9,NA
CASSLGRGYEQYF,TGTGCCAGCAGCTTGGGCAGGGGTTACGAGCAGTACTTC,NA,13,TRBJ2-7,TRBV7-2,NA
CATNGGQGFYGYTF,TGTGCCACCAACGGGGGACAGGGATTCTATGGCTACACCTTC,TRBD1,14,TRBJ1-2,TRBV2,NA
CASSFGQLNTGELFF,TGCGCCAGCAGCTTCGGTCAGTTGAACACCGGGGAGCTGTTTTTT,NA,15,TRBJ2-2,TRBV5-1,NA
CATVGPGQHTEAFF,TGTGCCACCGTCGGCCCAGGACAGCACACTGAAGCTTTCTTT,NA,14,TRBJ1-1,TRBV6-6,NA
CATSRELETQYF,TGTGCCACCAGCAGAGAGTTGGAGACCCAGTACTTC,NA,12,TRBJ2-5,TRBV15,NA
CAWSPPGTSGATQYF,TGTGCCTGGAGTCCACCCGGGACTAGCGGGGCGACCCAGTACTTC,TRBD2,15,TRBJ2-5,TRBV30,NA
CASSLVGQESSPLHF,TGTGCCAGCAGCTTAGTGGGACAGGAGAGTTCACCCCTCCACTTT,TRBD1,15,TRBJ1-6,TRBV7-3,NA
CAWGPRQGWLSEKLFF,TGTGCCTGGGGGCCCCGACAGGGATGGCTATCGGAAAAACTGTTTTTT,TRBD1,16,TRBJ1-4,TRBV30,NA
CASSPRRDNYYEQYF,TGTGCCAGCAGCCCTCGCCGGGACAATTACTACGAGCAGTACTTC,NA,15,TRBJ2-7,TRBV14,NA